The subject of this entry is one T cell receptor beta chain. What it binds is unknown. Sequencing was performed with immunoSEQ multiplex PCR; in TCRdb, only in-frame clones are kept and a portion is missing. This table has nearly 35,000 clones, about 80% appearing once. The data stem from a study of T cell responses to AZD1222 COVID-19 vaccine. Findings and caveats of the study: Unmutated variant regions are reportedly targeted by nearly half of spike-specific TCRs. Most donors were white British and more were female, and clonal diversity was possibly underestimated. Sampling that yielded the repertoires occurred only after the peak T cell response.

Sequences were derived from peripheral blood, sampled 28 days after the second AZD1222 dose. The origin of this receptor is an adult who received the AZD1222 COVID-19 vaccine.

CDR3 bases: TGTGCCAGCAGTTACTCCTACAGGGGCATGAACACTGAAGCTTTCTTT. It codes for CASSYSYRGMNTEAFF. The chain uses TRBV6-5 and TRBJ1-1, with 7 bases identical to TRBD1. The trim removed 0 bases at V and 0 bases at J, leaving 4 bases unmatched. The germline V gene encodes CDR1 MNHEY and CDR2 SVGAGI. The CDR3 is 16 residues long.